These 2 T cell receptor beta chains originate from one sample sequenced in a study of blood T cell repertoires in COVID-19. Profiling relied on immunoSEQ multiplex PCR, and the TCRdb table lists in-frame clones only, not all of them. The sample lists about 74,000 clones, approximately 85% occurring once. Sample: peripheral blood. These receptor sequences come from a man between 45 and 60 years old with acute or convalescent COVID-19.

The genes are TRBV5-6 and TRBJ2-3; TRBD2 might be the D (7 bases). The ends were cut back, 0 bases at V and 1 base at J, with 12 bases in the middle. This CDR3 spans 16 amino acids. CDR1 is SGHDT, CDR2 YYEEEE, per germline. Here the CDR3 DNA reads TGTGCCAGCAGCTTGGGGGTCGGGGGGCGCACAGATACGCAGTATTTT. Protein: CASSLGVGGRTDTQYF.

This rearrangement joins TRBV7-8 to TRBJ2-3, with TRBD2 identical over 14 bases. The V gene's germline CDR1 is SGHVS and CDR2 FQNEAQ. CDR3 size: 17 residues. With V trimmed by 3 bases and J by 5 bases, 7 bases remained unmatched. CDR3 amino acids: CASSFQTSGGVGDTQYF. CDR3 coding DNA: TGTGCCAGCAGCTTTCAGACTAGCGGGGGGGTGGGAGATACGCAGTATTTT. The full variable domain, rest sourced from reference TRBV7-8 and TRBJ2-3, is GAGVSQSPRYKVAKRGQDVALRCDPISGHVSLFWYQQALGQGPEFLTYFQNEAQLDKSGLPSDRFFAERPEGSVSTLKIQRTQQEDSAVYLCASSFQTSGGVGDTQYFGPGTRLTVL.